These 5 T cell receptor beta chains share one sample of origin, sequenced in a study of CD8 T cells in Susac syndrome. RNA was extracted with the RNeasy kit, and a quantity of roughly 0.5 to 1 ug was reverse transcribed using random hexamers. In TCRdb, the immunoSEQ multiplex PCR reads were re-called with MiXCR into one record per CDR3 protein. This table has 200,000 or so distinct CDR3 sequences, approximately 95% appearing once. The sample was CD4+ T cells from PBMCs. The receptor source for this set is a human donor with Susac syndrome.

This chain links TRBV9 with TRBJ2-1, with 9 nucleotides matching TRBD1. CDR1 and CDR2 from the germline V gene are SGDLS and YYNGEE. The CDR3 consists of 14 residues. V dropped 2 bases and J dropped 6; count of bases not matched to a gene: 3. CDR3 bases: TGTGCCAGCAGCGTGGGGACAGGGATCAATGAGCAGTTCTTC. This codes for CASSVGTGINEQFF.

The chain recombines TRBV24-1 with TRBJ2-5; TRBD2 matches 13 bases. The V gene end was trimmed by 10 bases and the J gene end by 4 bases; junction bases not matched to a gene: 5. Germline V CDR1 and CDR2: KGHDR, SFDVKD. The CDR3 covers 14 residues. In DNA, the CDR3 is TGTGCCACTGGCAGGACTAGCGGGGGAGAGACCCAGTACTTC. This translates into CATGRTSGGETQYF.

The chain joins TRBV20-1 to TRBJ2-1, with 12 bases matching TRBD1. The CDR3 consists of 16 residues. Germline loops: CDR1 DFQATT, CDR2 SNEGSKA (reference sequence). The J segment lost 8 bases and the V segment lost 0 bases, leaving 8 bases of the junction unmatched. Here the CDR3 reads CSARDWGQGAIDEQFF. CDR3 bases: TGCAGTGCTAGAGATTGGGGACAGGGGGCGATCGATGAGCAGTTCTTC.

The V and J genes are TRBV18 and TRBJ2-1, with 7 bases identical to TRBD2. Germline CDR1 and CDR2: KGHSH and LQKENI. The length of the CDR3 is 14 residues. Losses at the gene ends were 1 base for V and 6 bases for J; bases not matched to a gene: 3. The CDR3 DNA is TGTGCCAGCTCACCACGGGAGGGTGGCAATGAGCAGTTCTTC. This translates into CASSPREGGNEQFF.

The V call is TRBV18, the J call TRBJ1-2, with TRBD1 matching 10 bases. Germline-derived CDR1 and CDR2 are KGHSH and LQKENI. J lost 4 bases, V lost 0 bases, and 2 bases had no gene match. The CDR3 has 15 residues. The CDR3, as DNA: TGTGCCAGCTCACCACCGACAGGGGGCTTCTATGGCTACACCTTC. Its translation: CASSPPTGGFYGYTF.